This entry lists 16 T cell receptor beta chains sequenced from one sample in a study of early T cells in non-severe SARS-CoV-2 infection. MiXCR, run by TCRdb on the 5' RACE reads, gives a single entry per CDR3 protein. The sample has approximately 63,000 distinct CDR3 sequences, more than 5.5% seen once; the top ten hold around 3.3%. This specimen was whole blood, taken at baseline. These receptors were collected from an adult who was a healthcare worker with PCR-confirmed SARS-CoV-2 infection or an uninfected control (not recorded which).

The chain is built from TRBV2 and TRBJ1-5; TRBD1 matches 7 bases. Trimming cost V 6 bases and J 4 bases; bases outside gene matches: 9. This CDR3 contains 15 residues. Germline V gene lookup returns CDR1 SNHLY and CDR2 FYNNEI. This CDR3 is CASSRDRAGNQPQHF. The CDR3 bases are TGTGCCAGCAGCCGCGACAGGGCAGGGAATCAGCCCCAGCATTTT.

This clonotype was seen more than once but under ten times. The chain carries TRBV4-2 and TRBJ1-6; D is ambiguous. From germline, CDR1 is LGHNA and CDR2 YNFKEQ. This CDR3 is 14 amino acids long. The V gene lost 0 bases and the J gene lost 8 bases, with 8 bases spanning the gap. The CDR3 loop reads CASSQDISDSPLHF. The CDR3 DNA follows: TGTGCCAGCAGCCAAGACATCTCGGATTCACCCCTCCACTTT.

This clonotype came up a few times. J is TRBJ2-7 and V is TRBV29-1, with 7 positions matching TRBD1. After removal of 6 bases from V and 6 bases from J, the junction contained 5 bases not matched to a gene. Germline assignment: CDR1 SQVTM and CDR2 ANQGSEA. CDR3 length equals 11 residues. Here the CDR3 DNA reads TGCAGCGTCCAGACAGGGCGCGAGCAGTACTTC. This codes for CSVQTGREQYF.

This clonotype showed up many times. The J gene is TRBJ2-1, the V gene TRBV19, with a possible D match to TRBD1 (5 bases). V lost 6 bases and J 4 bases, leaving 7 bases between the germline ends. Per the germline V gene, CDR1 is LNHDA and CDR2 is SQIVND (reference sequence). The CDR3 runs to 12 residues. The chain's CDR3 is CASRTGYNEQFF. In DNA form, the CDR3 reads TGTGCCAGTAGAACAGGTTACAATGAGCAGTTCTTC.

J is TRBJ2-7 and V is TRBV6-5, with 9 bases aligning to TRBD2. Germline-derived CDR1 and CDR2 are MNHEY and SVGAGI. J lost 2 bases, V lost 2 bases, and 4 bases had no gene match. The CDR3 is 15 amino acids. The CDR3 region has the DNA TGTGCCAGCAGTTACAGGCGCGGGGGGGCCTACGAGCAGTACTTC. Its translation: CASSYRRGGAYEQYF.

This clonotype was seen a few times. V is TRBV11-2 and J is TRBJ2-1, with TRBD2 identical over 9 bases. The length of the CDR3 is 17 residues. Germline V lookup: CDR1 SGHAT, CDR2 FQNNGV. The junction had 5 bases not matched to a gene; V was cut back by 0 bases and J by 2 bases. The CDR3 loop is CASSLDRGGRAYNEQFF. The CDR3 DNA reads TGTGCCAGCAGCTTAGATCGAGGCGGGAGGGCCTACAATGAGCAGTTCTTC.

This clonotype showed up just a few times. The chain couples TRBV2 to TRBJ2-1, with TRBD2 matching over 10 bases. The CDR3 has 15 residues. With V trimmed by 6 bases and J by 1 base, 3 bases remained unmatched. Germline V gene lookup returns CDR1 SNHLY and CDR2 FYNNEI. In nucleotides, the CDR3 is TGTGCCAGCAGCCAACTAGCGGGATCCTACAATGAGCAGTTCTTC. As protein: CASSQLAGSYNEQFF.

This chain joins TRBV4-1 and TRBJ1-1, with TRBD1 identical over 10 bases. The CDR3 is 16 residues long. Germline lookup yields CDR1 MGHRA and CDR2 YSYEKL. J lost 1 base, V lost 1 base, and 3 bases had no gene match. The CDR3 DNA reads as TGCGCCAGCAGCCAAGGTTGGGACAGGGGGAACACTGAAGCTTTCTTT. Its protein product is CASSQGWDRGNTEAFF.

V gene TRBV6-4 combines with J gene TRBJ2-5; D gene uncertain. This CDR3 region has 13 residues. V lost 8 bases, J lost 3 bases, and 13 bases lay in between. Germline values: CDR1 MRHNA, CDR2 SNTAGT. The CDR3 region has the DNA TGTGCCAGCGCAAGACTCACCAAAGAGACCCAGTACTTC. Residues: CASARLTKETQYF.

This clonotype was counted ten times or more. The genes are TRBV6-5 and TRBJ1-1, with D hard to call. Trimming took off 6 bases at V and 2 bases at J, with 10 bases between the two ends. This CDR3 contains 13 residues. The V gene's germline CDR1 is MNHEY and CDR2 SVGAGI. In DNA form, the CDR3 reads TGTGCCAGCAGCACCGGAGACAACACTGAAGCTTTCTTT. This sequence encodes CASSTGDNTEAFF.

Ten or more counts support this clonotype. The rearrangement links TRBV5-1 to TRBJ2-3; D not resolved. This CDR3 is 13 amino acids long. V was pared by 0 bases and J by 5 bases, with 7 bases between. Germline assignment: CDR1 SGHRS and CDR2 YFSETQ. This CDR3 is CASSLAAVDTQYF. CDR3 DNA sequence: TGCGCCAGCAGCTTGGCCGCAGTAGATACGCAGTATTTT.

This clonotype was seen a few times. The chain uses TRBV6-6 and TRBJ2-5; D is possibly TRBD2 (5 bases). CDR1 is MNHNY and CDR2 is SVGAGI in the germline V gene (reference sequence). The CDR3 contains 19 residues. V was pared by 10 bases and J by 1 base, with 31 bases between. CDR3 sequence reads: CATAPPVIKLDGFQETQYF. The CDR3 DNA follows: TGTGCCACCGCACCGCCCGTTATAAAACTAGACGGGTTCCAAGAGACCCAGTACTTC.

This clonotype was seen a single time. The rearrangement uses TRBV24-1 and TRBJ2-5, with D possibly being TRBD2 (7 bases). Germline V gene sequence: CDR1 KGHDR, CDR2 SFDVKD. V lost 7 bases and J lost 5, with 13 bases in between. This CDR3 is built from 13 residues. This CDR3 reads CATSSGEGETQYF. As DNA, the CDR3 is TGTGCCACCAGCTCAGGGGAGGGGGAGACCCAGTACTTC.

This clonotype occurred many times. The J gene is TRBJ2-1, the V gene TRBV3-1; no clear D gene. This CDR3 has 16 amino acids. The V gene's germline CDR1 is LGHDT and CDR2 YNNKEL (reference sequence). V dropped 0 bases and J dropped 0 bases, with 9 bases sitting between them. The CDR3 DNA is TGTGCCAGCAGCCAAGATCGGGCGGCCTCCTACAATGAGCAGTTCTTC. Encoded protein: CASSQDRAASYNEQFF.

This clonotype was seen ten or more times. This chain links TRBV27 with TRBJ1-3; D not certain. The CDR3 is 14 residues long. Germline V gene sequence: CDR1 MNHEY, CDR2 SMNVEV (reference sequence). The V gene lost 6 bases and the J gene lost 4 bases, with 13 bases spanning the gap. The CDR3, as DNA: TGTGCCAGCAGGCCTAACGTCGGGGGAAACACCATATATTTT. This codes for CASRPNVGGNTIYF.

The sample holds a few counts of this clonotype. The genes are TRBV5-1 and TRBJ2-3; D not resolved. Germline-derived CDR1 and CDR2 are SGHRS and YFSETQ. The CDR3 runs to 14 residues. Trimming pared 0 bases from V and 0 bases from J, leaving 5 bases between. DNA for the CDR3: TGCGCCAGCAGCTTGGAACGGAGCACAGATACGCAGTATTTT. This gives the protein CASSLERSTDTQYF.